The 7 T cell receptor beta chains below all came from one sample that was sequenced in a study of OX40 agonist ivuxolimab in advanced cancers. Some clones are missing from TCRdb's copy, which holds only in-frame ones; the method was immunoSEQ multiplex PCR. The sample holds 46,000 or so clones, around 87% seen once. The sequences come from CD4+ or CD8+ T cells sorted from blood, collected in a trial of the OX40 agonist ivuxolimab. Source of these receptors: an adult with an advanced solid tumor such as melanoma, head and neck, liver or kidney cancer.

This chain links TRBV2 with TRBJ1-2, with D hard to call. Trimming pared 3 bases from V and 4 bases from J, leaving 12 bases between. From germline, CDR1 is SNHLY and CDR2 FYNNEI. The CDR3 consists of 14 residues. CDR3 protein: CASSDGSSAYGYTF. CDR3 nucleotide sequence: TGTGCCAGCAGTGATGGGTCCAGTGCCTATGGCTACACCTTC.

The V and J genes are TRBV6-1 and TRBJ1-3; D remains ambiguous. The CDR3 loop spans 14 amino acids. V was cut by 5 bases and J by 0 bases, with 8 bases left in between. Germline V gene data show CDR1 as MNHNS and CDR2 as SASEGT. The CDR3 coding sequence is TGTGCCAGCAGTAAGGGTTTCTCTGGAAACACCATATATTTT. Protein product: CASSKGFSGNTIYF.

J is TRBJ1-4 and V is TRBV7-6; 7 bases are a match to TRBD1. Germline-derived CDR1 and CDR2 are SGHVS and FNYEAQ. The CDR3 runs to 15 residues. The V segment lost 2 bases and the J segment 0 bases; nucleotides outside the gene matches: 0. This CDR3 reads CASSLQGATNEKLFF. CDR3 DNA sequence: TGTGCCAGCAGCTTACAGGGGGCAACTAATGAAAAACTGTTTTTT. Supplemented by reference TRBV7-6 and TRBJ1-4, the full variable domain reads GAGVSQSPRYKVTKRGQDVALRCDPISGHVSLYWYRQALGQGPEFLTYFNYEAQQDKSGLPNDRFSAERPEGSISTLTIQRTEQRDSAMYRCASSLQGATNEKLFFGSGTQLSVL.

This clone was found once. The chain combines TRBV6-5 with TRBJ1-2; D perhaps matches TRBD1 (5 bases). This CDR3 has 13 amino acids. Trimming took 2 bases from V and 3 from J, leaving 7 bases between them. Germline CDR1 is MNHEY and CDR2 is SVGAGI. The CDR3 nucleotides are TGTGCCAGCAGTTACGGGGGTTACTATGGCTACACCTTC. As protein: CASSYGGYYGYTF.

The rearrangement joins TRBV29-1 to TRBJ1-2; the D gene is possibly TRBD1 (6 bases). The CDR3 is made up of 13 amino acids. In germline, CDR1 is SQVTM, CDR2 ANQGSEA. Trimming stripped 4 bases from V and 3 bases from J, with 12 bases between. CDR3 loop: CSVGLQGHYGYTF. The CDR3 nucleotides are TGCAGCGTTGGGTTACAGGGACACTATGGCTACACCTTC.

The V call is TRBV7-8, the J call TRBJ1-1; 7 bases line up with TRBD1. The CDR3 loop spans 14 amino acids. Germline loops: CDR1 SGHVS, CDR2 FQNEAQ. V lost 0 bases, J lost 7 bases, and 5 bases stayed unmatched. CDR3 sequence: CASSLAVGGFEAFF. For the CDR3, the DNA is TGTGCCAGCAGCTTAGCGGTAGGGGGCTTTGAAGCTTTCTTT.

The rearrangement links TRBV7-6 to TRBJ2-1, with D possibly being TRBD1 (8 bases). The germline V and J ends were trimmed by 7 bases and 3 bases, with 16 bases remaining between them. The CDR3 sequence is 15 residues long. The germline CDR1 and CDR2 sequences are SGHVS and FNYEAQ. Written as DNA, the CDR3 is TGTGCCAGCAAGGGGGGGACAGGATACTACAATGAGCAGTTCTTC. As protein: CASKGGTGYYNEQFF. Full variable domain (outside the CDR3, taken from reference TRBV7-6 and TRBJ2-1): GAGVSQSPRYKVTKRGQDVALRCDPISGHVSLYWYRQALGQGPEFLTYFNYEAQQDKSGLPNDRFSAERPEGSISTLTIQRTEQRDSAMYRCASKGGTGYYNEQFFGPGTRLTVL.